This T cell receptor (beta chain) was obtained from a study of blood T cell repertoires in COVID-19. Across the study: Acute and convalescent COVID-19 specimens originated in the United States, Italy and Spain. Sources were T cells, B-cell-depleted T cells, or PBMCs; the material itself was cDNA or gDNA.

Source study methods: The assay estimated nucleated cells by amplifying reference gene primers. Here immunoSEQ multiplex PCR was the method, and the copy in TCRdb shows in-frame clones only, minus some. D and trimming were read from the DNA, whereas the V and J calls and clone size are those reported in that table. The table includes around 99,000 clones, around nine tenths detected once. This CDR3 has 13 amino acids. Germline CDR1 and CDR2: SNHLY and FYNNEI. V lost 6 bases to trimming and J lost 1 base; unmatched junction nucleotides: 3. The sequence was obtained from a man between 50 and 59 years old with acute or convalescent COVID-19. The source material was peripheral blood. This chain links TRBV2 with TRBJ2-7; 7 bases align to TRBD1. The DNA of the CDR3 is TGTGCCAGCAGCGGGACAGTATCCTACGAGCAGTACTTC. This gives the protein CASSGTVSYEQYF.